Only a few counts were recorded for the clone carrying this T cell receptor beta chain. CDR1 is MDHEN, CDR2 SYDVKM, per germline. Trimming cost V 6 bases and J 6 bases; bases outside gene matches: 13. CDR3 length equals 16 residues. These data come from a study of metastatic and nonmetastatic thyroid tumors. TCRdb reanalyzed the PCR reads via MiXCR. Among about 33,000 clones listed, about 10% were seen once. Treatment of any kind had been given to no patient before thyroid surgery. The rearrangement uses TRBV28 and TRBJ2-1; TRBD2 aligns across 8 bases. The receptor was derived from a female donor with papillary thyroid cancer or a benign thyroid nodule (not recorded which). Some clones in this sample may be carry-over from other donors' samples. Sequencing used blood. The chain's CDR3 is CASSHYGGGRFNEQFF. The CDR3 nucleotides are TGTGCCAGCAGCCATTACGGGGGGGGGCGTTTCAATGAGCAGTTCTTC.